This TCR beta chain originates from a study of blood T cell repertoires in COVID-19. Study at large: The cDNA or gDNA used as material had been derived from T cells, B-cell-depleted T cells, or PBMCs.

Participant ages covered about 18 to 89 years across 20 to 25 US areas. Clinical history reported by participants formed the basis on which cohorts were assigned. In the authors' methods: Reference gene primer amplification gave estimated nucleated cell counts. Using immunoSEQ multiplex PCR, the repertoire was profiled, and TCRdb retains in-frame clones only, with some absent. The V and J calls and clone size are taken from that table; D and trimming were inferred from the DNA. The sample has 250,000 to 350,000 clones; around 89% are singletons. The sequence was obtained from a woman aged 18-29 years with acute COVID-19. Sequencing used PBMCs or T cells enriched from blood (not recorded which).

The CDR3 region is CATKLALGVSYEQYF. The CDR3 nucleotides are TGTGCCACCAAACTGGCCCTGGGAGTCTCCTACGAGCAGTACTTC. This chain joins TRBV6-5 and TRBJ2-7; D may be TRBD2 (5 bases). Germline CDR1 is MNHEY and CDR2 is SVGAGI. V lost 10 bases and J 0 bases, leaving 19 bases between the germline ends. The CDR3 contains 15 residues.